The following is a T cell receptor beta chain sequence with its context. Its antigen remains undetermined. Within one base of it there is no much larger clone, and no base qualities were kept. This sample is part of a study of beta chain features in type 1 diabetes (dated by TCRdb to 2016 to 2019). Describing the broader study: No differences in mean age, gender distribution, total cell number or subset yield were found between patients and healthy donors. The study compared TCRB repertoires of sorted circulating CD4+ T cell subsets between recently diagnosed type 1 diabetes patients and matched healthy donors. Regulatory and stem cell-like memory subsets were isolated from only 8 patients and about eight healthy donors, whereas naive and central memory subsets came from all 30 or so donors. A total of around 110,000,000 sorted cells were examined across all samples, and RNA yield correlated strongly with the number of cells per subset. Summary of the overall study and its limitations: PCR may preferentially amplify shorter templates, but because patient and control samples were amplified and corrected together, any resulting skew would affect both groups equally. Naive, central memory and regulatory TCRB repertoires appeared to be more alike among patients than among healthy donors. In all four CD4+ subsets, TCRB CDR3 length was moderately but significantly shorter in type 1 diabetes patients. Fewer insertions and more nucleotide deletions at VDJ recombination sites were observed in patients with type 1 diabetes, implying thymic rearrangement abnormalities. Because cDNA was sequenced instead of genomic DNA, activated cells with high expression could be over-represented, although the groups did not differ in activation or CD3 levels. Because the HLA sub-analyses included only small numbers of individuals, any influence of HLA type on TCRB rearrangement was left unresolved.

Compared with germline, V lacks 0 bases and J lacks 5 bases; bases without a gene match: 10. The CDR3 contains 17 residues, cysteine and phenylalanine counted. The DNA shown is the 51-base CDR3, in frame from base 1. Reading the germline V gene gives CDR1 KGHSH and CDR2 LQKENI. The High Capacity cDNA Reverse Transcription Kit was used to reverse transcribe all of the isolated RNA, meaning that expressed TCRB transcripts were what got sequenced. Deep immunoSEQ sequencing was performed on naive, central memory and regulatory T cell samples, with an average of around 3.5 million total reads per sample. After sorted cells were lysed in RLT buffer, RNA was extracted with DNase-treated RNeasy Micro or Mini kits, with the choice depending on cell number. Each cell subset was processed separately to prevent cross-contamination, with patient and healthy donor samples processed together. Using the immunoSEQ multiplex PCR, TCRB sequences were amplified from cDNA into 87-bp fragments spanning the CDR3 region. Sequencing of the amplicons was done on the Illumina HiSeq platform. In the source study's methods: PCR bias was corrected computationally using synthetic template baselines, and reads within Hamming distance 2 were collapsed, with unmergeable singletons discarded. Reads were aligned against IMGT so that V, D and J genes, CDR3 length and insertions or deletions at six rearrangement sites could be assigned. Clonotype counts were normalized to sorted cell number within each subset before computing true diversity and Gini coefficients with the tcR R package. The overlap coefficient, calculated on TCRB nucleotide sequences, was used to measure repertoire sharing. Out-of-frame TCRB sequences from naive cells were analyzed to stand in for the pre-selection repertoire. The table was pulled from immuneACCESS by TCRdb, which kept in-frame rearrangements only. Such tables lose some clones; where checked, under half of the loss comes from unresolved V genes, and the rest has no known cause. The D gene and trimming were derived from the DNA, and the V and J assignments and clone size from that table. The sample data list over 650,000 clones, and roughly an eighth of these were observed just once. The ten largest account for 0.035% to 0.045% of the sample.

A single peripheral blood draw of approximately 110 mL on average was collected from each donor into heparinised tubes. Using a panel that included CD45RO, CCR7, CD25, CD127, CD95 and CD27, naive, central memory, regulatory and stem cell-like memory CD4+ T cells were sorted on a BD FACSAria II. A purity above 98% was achieved for all sorted populations. PBMCs were separated immediately by Lymphoprep density gradient centrifugation and were stained directly, without being cultured. So that batch effects would be minimized, each experiment stained and sorted samples in pairs, pairing one healthy donor with one patient.

Sequenced input: naive CD4+ T cells from blood. Sample cell subset or site, as interpreted from the label and publication: true naive CD4+ T cells. The rearranged chain carries TRBV18 and TRBJ2-5, and 9 junction bases match TRBD1. The sequence was collected from a man between 18 and 29 years old with type 1 diabetes. The CDR3 corresponds to CASSPPMGQGLRETQYF. The nucleotide sequence is given as TGTGCCAGCTCACCACCGATGGGACAGGGACTACGCGAGACCCAGTACTTC.